The 14 T cell receptor beta chains reported below all come from one sample, sequenced in a study of T cell clonotyping in hematopoietic cell transplantation. Clones were sequenced by immunoSEQ multiplex PCR, and TCRdb holds only the in-frame ones, with some missing. The repertoire holds approximately 20,000 clones, with 79% as singletons. Sequencing was performed on peripheral blood mononuclear cells. These receptors all stem from a man in his sixties in good health. Some clones in this sample may be carry-over from other donors' samples.

The genes are TRBV25-1 and TRBJ2-7; 8 positions agree with TRBD2. Germline trimming cut 1 base from V and 3 bases from J; bases unmatched to any gene: 8. CDR1 MGHDK and CDR2 SYGVNS come from the germline V gene. CDR3 size: 16 residues. CDR3 sequence: CASSEWGGRKGYEQYF. In nucleotides, the CDR3 is TGTGCCAGCAGTGAATGGGGCGGGAGGAAGGGCTACGAGCAGTACTTC.

The chain is built from TRBV28 and TRBJ1-5; 7 bases line up with TRBD1. This CDR3 comprises 15 residues. Germline-derived CDR1 and CDR2 are MDHEN and SYDVKM. The ends lost 3 bases at V and 3 bases at J; junction bases unmatched: 5. CDR3 DNA sequence: TGTGCCAGCAGTTTGCCCGGGACAGACAATCAGCCCCAGCATTTT. Translating gives CASSLPGTDNQPQHF. Using reference TRBV28 and TRBJ1-5 for the parts outside the CDR3, the full variable domain is DVKVTQSSRYLVKRTGEKVFLECVQDMDHENMFWYRQDPGLGLRLIYFSYDVKMKEKGDIPEGYSVSREKKERFSLILESASTNQTSMYLCASSLPGTDNQPQHFGDGTRLSIL.

This rearrangement joins TRBV7-2 to TRBJ2-2; no firm D call. This CDR3 comprises 14 residues. Per germline, CDR1 SGHTA and CDR2 FQGNSA. V lost 5 bases and J 3 bases, leaving 10 bases between the germline ends. CDR3 residues: CASSPHVDTGELFF. The CDR3 nucleotides read TGTGCCAGCAGCCCTCACGTGGACACCGGGGAGCTGTTTTTT.

V is TRBV10-3 and J is TRBJ1-5; 7 bases align to TRBD1. This CDR3 is 13 amino acids long. Germline loops: CDR1 ENHRY, CDR2 SYGVKD. V shed 8 bases, J shed 4 bases, and the junction held 5 bases outside the gene matches. CDR3: CAIRQGLNQPQHF. In DNA, the CDR3 is TGTGCCATCCGACAGGGTCTAAATCAGCCCCAGCATTTT.

The chain combines TRBV6-6 with TRBJ1-3, with D tentatively TRBD1 (6 bases). Trimming removed 4 bases at V and 9 bases at J, with 16 bases between. CDR1 is MNHNY and CDR2 is SVGAGI in the germline V gene (reference sequence). The CDR3 loop spans 14 amino acids. The CDR3 DNA sequence: TGTGCCAGCAGTTCACGACAGGAATGGGGCACCATATATTTT. Residues: CASSSRQEWGTIYF.

J is TRBJ1-1 and V is TRBV2; no definite D call. The CDR3 is 16 amino acids. Germline-derived CDR1 and CDR2 are SNHLY and FYNNEI. Trimming took 4 bases from V and 0 from J, leaving 15 bases between them. CDR3 protein: CASSVGIGNMNTEAFF. In DNA, the CDR3 is TGTGCCAGCAGTGTGGGGATAGGAAACATGAACACTGAAGCTTTCTTT.

The chain combines TRBV4-3 with TRBJ2-7, with 11 bases lining up with TRBD1. V lost 0 bases, J lost 5 bases, and 9 bases stayed unmatched. The CDR3 is 17 residues long. Per germline, CDR1 LGHNA and CDR2 YSLEER. The CDR3 bases are TGCGCCAGCAGCCAAGACTGGTTAGGACAGGGGGCCAACGAGCAGTACTTC. It translates to CASSQDWLGQGANEQYF.

The gene calls are TRBV6-5 and TRBJ2-1, with TRBD2 matching over 10 bases. Losses at the gene ends were 5 bases for V and 6 bases for J; bases not matched to a gene: 4. CDR3 size: 14 residues. Germline V gene data show CDR1 as MNHEY and CDR2 as SVGAGI. The chain's CDR3 is CASSGSSGGNEQFF. In DNA, the CDR3 is TGTGCCAGCAGTGGGTCTAGCGGGGGCAATGAGCAGTTCTTC.

The V call is TRBV25-1, the J call TRBJ2-7; tentative D call: TRBD1 (6 bases). This CDR3 contains 16 residues. The V end lost 5 bases, the J end lost 0 bases, and 17 bases lay between the germline ends. Germline V gene sequence: CDR1 MGHDK, CDR2 SYGVNS. CDR3 residues: CASSSSADSISYEQYF. In DNA form, the CDR3 reads TGTGCCAGCAGTTCATCAGCGGACAGCATCTCCTACGAGCAGTACTTC.

In this sample, this clone turned up once. The rearrangement joins TRBV4-1 to TRBJ2-3; perhaps TRBD2 as D (6 bases). Germline V gives CDR1 MGHRA, CDR2 YSYEKL. V was pared by 0 bases and J by 4 bases, with 14 bases between. The CDR3 has 16 amino acids. The CDR3 DNA is TGCGCCAGCAGCCAAGATTGGGGCAGGGAGGCAGATACGCAGTATTTT. This translates into CASSQDWGREADTQYF.

This sequence joins TRBV30 and TRBJ1-1, with a tentative D call TRBD1 (5 bases). CDR1 and CDR2 (germline): GTSNPN, SVGIG (reference sequence). The CDR3 sequence is 14 residues long. Trimming removed 3 bases at V and 4 bases at J, with 15 bases between. CDR3 residues: CAWRIDSRSTEAFF. The CDR3 bases are TGTGCCTGGAGGATCGACAGCCGGTCCACTGAAGCTTTCTTT.

V usage is TRBV5-6 and J usage is TRBJ1-6; D is uncertain. This CDR3 has 14 residues. Germline values: CDR1 SGHDT, CDR2 YYEEEE. With 2 bases removed from V and 7 bases from J, the gap between germline ends came to 10 bases. The CDR3 sequence: CASSFEGRNSPLHF. The CDR3 nucleotides read TGTGCCAGCAGCTTCGAAGGGAGGAATTCACCCCTCCACTTT.

This chain uses TRBV29-1 with TRBJ2-1; tentative D call: TRBD1 (5 bases). CDR1 and CDR2 from the germline V gene are SQVTM and ANQGSEA. The CDR3 totals 13 residues. Trimming took off 4 bases at V and 3 bases at J, with 10 bases between the two ends. The CDR3 coding sequence is TGCAGCGTTGGACAGACGAACTACAATGAGCAGTTCTTC. Its translation is CSVGQTNYNEQFF.

The rearrangement uses TRBV9 and TRBJ1-2, with D possibly being TRBD1 (5 bases). Germline lookup yields CDR1 SGDLS and CDR2 YYNGEE. CDR3 length: 12 residues. V was cut by 0 bases and J by 6 bases, with 6 bases left in between. The DNA for the CDR3 is TGTGCCAGCAGCGTAGAAGGGGATGGCTACACCTTC. Translated: CASSVEGDGYTF.